This T cell receptor beta chain was sequenced during a study of blood T cell repertoires in COVID-19 (dated by TCRdb to about 2020). For the study in its entirety: Samples from collaborators originated in the United States, Italy and Spain and spanned both the acute and convalescent phases of COVID-19. The material from the prospective study consisted of cDNA or gDNA derived from T cells, B-cell-depleted T cells, or PBMCs. The dataset comprised deeply sampled blood TCRbeta repertoires from subjects exposed to, actively infected with, or recovered from COVID-19. The repertoires were released in a freely available public database meant as a resource for research on the immune response to SARS-CoV-2. The samples were drawn from two sources: the first 160 participants of the ongoing ImmuneRACE study, and fewer than 1,500 subjects contributed by 6 global collaborators. Nearly every sample came with metadata listing a de-identified subject ID, COVID-19 status, age in years and sex. Where available, HLA class I and class II types were taken from metadata supplied by the sample provider and were not determined by assay-based typing. Broader findings and caveats from the paper: How much clinical and demographic metadata was included differed by source and by participant, and the metadata was provided uncurated.

TCRbeta CDR3 regions were amplified from genomic DNA by means of the immunoSEQ Assay, a bias-controlled multiplex PCR. As for the original processing: Within the assay, amplification of reference gene primers was used to estimate how many nucleated cells each sample contained. To quantify the absolute abundance of each unique TCRbeta CDR3 rearrangement, sequence reads were collapsed and filtered. For each sample, productive Simpson clonality was calculated as the square root of Simpson's diversity index across productive rearrangements. TCRdb retrieved this table from immuneACCESS and kept in-frame rearrangements only. Not all clones are present; in checked studies, unresolved V genes account for under half, and no reason is known for the remainder. V and J calls and clone size are those listed in that table; D and trimming were worked out from the DNA. The sample table holds around 290,000 clones, of which approximately 89% were seen once. The ten largest clonotypes hold 6.5% to 9.5% of the sample.

Cut back by 6 bases and 4 bases, the V and J ends lie 9 bases apart. From the germline V gene, CDR1 is SNHLY and CDR2 is FYNNEI. The CDR3 runs 12 residues from the cysteine to the phenylalanine. Just the 36-base CDR3 DNA is kept, in frame starting at base 1. Another Seattle source contributed samples from volunteer blood donors who had recovered from COVID-19. Collaborating institutions collected whole blood in K2EDTA tubes following their own protocols. For TCRbeta analysis, collaborators shipped samples in one of three forms: frozen whole blood, isolated PBMCs, or DNA extracted from either of those sample types. In regard to this clone: Its recognized antigen is unknown. Base-call qualities are not available, and no considerably larger clone is one nucleotide away.

Sequenced sample: peripheral blood. Recombination joined TRBV2 with TRBJ2-5; possibly the D gene is TRBD2, per 5 matching bases. This receptor was obtained from a woman in her fifties or sixties who had recovered from COVID-19. The CDR3 region: CASSVLGETQYF. The DNA reads TGTGCCAGCAGCGTACTAGGAGAGACCCAGTACTTC.